This entry lists 21 T cell receptor beta chains sequenced from one sample in a study of post-analysis software for immune sequencing data. For these receptors, no antigen is known. General study findings and limits: Higher frequency in patients than in controls was seen for roughly five TRBV segments, with TRBV5-6, TRBV5-1 and TRBV20-1 among them.

The authors incorporated unique molecular identifiers into the TCR beta cDNA libraries. TCRdb re-analysed the PCR reads in MiXCR, keeping a single row per CDR3 protein. The data show 800,000 to 950,000 distinct CDR3 sequences, under 70% seen once. Sequences were obtained from blood. The receptors come from a girl under 18 with multiple sclerosis.

In its sample, this clonotype was seen a few times. The rearrangement joins TRBV20-1 to TRBJ2-5; D possibly corresponds to TRBD1 (6 bases). The germline gives CDR1 DFQATT, CDR2 SNEGSKA (reference sequence). The germline V and J ends were trimmed by 0 bases and 5 bases, with 19 bases remaining between them. This CDR3 is 16 amino acids long. CDR3 amino acids: CSARDQGFTGSETQYF. CDR3 bases: TGCAGTGCTAGAGATCAGGGTTTTACAGGGTCCGAGACCCAGTACTTC.

This clonotype has only a few counts. This chain's CDR3 is CASSIGTSVSYEQYF. DNA of the CDR3: TGTGCCAGTAGTATCGGGACTAGCGTCTCCTACGAGCAGTACTTC. The genes are TRBV19 and TRBJ2-7; 10 nucleotides align to TRBD2. Germline V gene data show CDR1 as LNHDA and CDR2 as SQIVND (reference sequence). The J segment lost 0 bases and the V segment lost 3 bases, leaving 2 bases of the junction unmatched. CDR3 length equals 15 residues.

The chain's CDR3 is CSVRQQVTSYEQYF. The CDR3 nucleotides are TGCAGCGTTAGGCAGCAGGTTACCTCCTACGAGCAGTACTTC. The rearrangement uses TRBV29-1 and TRBJ2-7; D unresolved. Trimming took off 5 bases at V and 0 bases at J, with 14 bases between the two ends. Germline lookup yields CDR1 SQVTM and CDR2 ANQGSEA. This CDR3 has 14 amino acids.

CDR3 DNA sequence: TGCAGTGCTAGGGGACTTCGACTCGACTATGGCTACACCTTC. Protein: CSARGLRLDYGYTF. The chain has TRBV20-1 and TRBJ1-2; D perhaps matches TRBD1 (5 bases). Trimming pared 3 bases from V and 3 bases from J, leaving 14 bases between. The CDR3 loop spans 14 amino acids. The germline gives CDR1 DFQATT, CDR2 SNEGSKA (reference sequence).

The sample holds one count of this clonotype. The chain recombines TRBV18 with TRBJ2-1, with 9 bases fitting TRBD2. CDR3 length: 15 residues. Germline V gives CDR1 KGHSH, CDR2 LQKENI. The V segment lost 2 bases and the J segment 6 bases; nucleotides outside the gene matches: 5. The CDR3 sequence is CASSPEVAGANEQFF. The CDR3 DNA reads TGTGCCAGCTCACCAGAGGTAGCGGGAGCCAATGAGCAGTTCTTC. The complete variable domain, with remaining parts taken from reference TRBV18 and TRBJ2-1, reads NAGVMQNPRHLVRRRGQEARLRCSPMKGHSHVYWYRQLPEEGLKFMVYLQKENIIDESGMPKERFSAEFPKEGPSILRIQQVVRGDSAAYFCASSPEVAGANEQFFGPGTRLTVL.

CDR3 residues: CASSLISFTGELFF. As DNA, the CDR3 is TGTGCCAGCAGCCTAATCTCGTTTACCGGGGAGCTGTTTTTT. The gene calls are TRBV3-1 and TRBJ2-2; no firm D call. CDR1 LGHDT and CDR2 YNNKEL come from the germline V gene (reference sequence). The CDR3 runs 14 residues. Between the trimmed V and J ends, which lost 4 bases and 5 bases, there was a span of 11 bases. The full variable domain, with the rest looked up from reference TRBV3-1 and TRBJ2-2, is DTAVSQTPKYLVTQMGNDKSIKCEQNLGHDTMYWYKQDSKKFLKIMFSYNNKELIINETVPNRFSPKSPDKAHLNLHINSLELGDSAVYFCASSLISFTGELFFGEGSRLTVL.

This chain joins TRBV27 and TRBJ2-3, with 11 nucleotides matching TRBD2. Trimming at V came to 3 bases and at J to 0 bases, leaving 11 bases not matched to a gene. Per the germline V gene, CDR1 is MNHEY and CDR2 is SMNVEV (reference sequence). The CDR3 has 19 residues. Here the CDR3 reads CASSFLGLAGDSSTDTQYF. DNA for the CDR3: TGTGCCAGCAGTTTCCTTGGACTAGCGGGCGACTCTAGCACAGATACGCAGTATTTT.

This clonotype was seen a few times. The rearrangement links TRBV5-1 to TRBJ2-1; D is uncertain. This CDR3 region has 15 residues. V lost 0 bases and J lost 5, with 12 bases in between. CDR1 SGHRS and CDR2 YFSETQ come from the germline V gene. The CDR3 here is CASSLEPPAHNEQFF. CDR3 in DNA: TGCGCCAGCAGCTTGGAGCCCCCCGCCCACAATGAGCAGTTCTTC.

This clonotype showed up just a few times. V is TRBV20-1 and J is TRBJ1-2; D may be TRBD1 (5 bases). The CDR3 runs to 12 residues. Trimming took 3 bases from V and 6 from J, leaving 11 bases between them. Germline-derived CDR1 and CDR2 are DFQATT and SNEGSKA (reference sequence). The CDR3 sequence is CSARGGHHGYTF. Here the CDR3 DNA reads TGCAGTGCTAGGGGGGGTCACCATGGCTACACCTTC.

In nucleotides, the CDR3 is TGCAGTGCTAGAAGCCCCCGGGACTACAATGAGCAGTTCTTC. As protein: CSARSPRDYNEQFF. The chain links TRBV20-1 to TRBJ2-1; possibly TRBD2 for D (5 bases). Trimming stripped 2 bases from V and 3 bases from J, with 11 bases between. This CDR3 spans 14 amino acids. Per germline, CDR1 DFQATT and CDR2 SNEGSKA (reference sequence).

This clonotype has only a few counts. This chain joins TRBV12-3 or TRBV12-4 and TRBJ1-2, with D maybe TRBD1 (6 bases). The CDR3 is 13 residues long. Deletions cut 6 bases from V and 4 bases from J, with 12 bases between. The CDR3 bases are TGTGCCAGCAGCTTAACGACAGGCTATGGCTACACCTTC. Its protein product is CASSLTTGYGYTF.

This clonotype showed up just a few times. V is TRBV5-1 and J is TRBJ2-7; 10 bases are a match to TRBD2. This CDR3 is 14 amino acids long. After removal of 4 bases from V and 4 bases from J, the junction contained 5 bases not matched to a gene. Germline CDR1 and CDR2: SGHRS and YFSETQ. The CDR3 region has the DNA TGCGCCAGCAGCACCGGGACTAGCGCATACGAGCAGTACTTC. Translation: CASSTGTSAYEQYF.

The CDR3 DNA follows: TGTGCCATCAGGACGACAGGGAACCACGAGCAGTACTTC. Encoded protein: CAIRTTGNHEQYF. The V gene is TRBV10-3, the J gene TRBJ2-7, with 7 bases that match TRBD1. Germline lookup yields CDR1 ENHRY and CDR2 SYGVKD. Trimming at V came to 6 bases and at J to 5 bases, leaving 7 bases not matched to a gene. The CDR3 length is 13 residues.

This clonotype was seen once. V usage is TRBV4-2 and J usage is TRBJ2-1, with TRBD1 matching 9 bases. Germline V gene lookup returns CDR1 LGHNA and CDR2 YNFKEQ. V was pared by 3 bases and J by 4 bases, with 7 bases of the junction left unmatched. The CDR3 length is 16 residues. Here the CDR3 DNA reads TGTGCCAGCAGCCATGCTCCGGGACAGGGATACAATGAGCAGTTCTTC. Encoded protein: CASSHAPGQGYNEQFF.

This clonotype was counted between two and nine times. The V call is TRBV6-1, the J call TRBJ2-5; D perhaps matches TRBD2 (7 bases). The CDR3 totals 16 residues. CDR1 is MNHNS, CDR2 SASEGT, per germline. The germline V and J ends were trimmed by 0 bases and 11 bases, with 22 bases remaining between them. CDR3 nucleotide sequence: TGTGCCAGCAGTGAAGCCTCGCAGGGGAGGGCGCGGGAGCAGTACTTC. It translates to CASSEASQGRAREQYF.

The chain couples TRBV29-1 to TRBJ2-3; 8 bases line up with TRBD1. This CDR3 region has 14 residues. Germline CDR1 SQVTM, CDR2 ANQGSEA. Losses at the gene ends were 4 bases for V and 8 bases for J; bases not matched to a gene: 11. For the CDR3, the DNA is TGCAGCGTTGGATTATCCAGGGACAGGCTTACGCAGTATTTT. As protein: CSVGLSRDRLTQYF.

The sample holds a few counts of this clonotype. The chain joins TRBV20-1 to TRBJ2-7; D may match TRBD1 or TRBD2 (5 bases each). The ends were cut back, 1 base at V and 2 bases at J, with 12 bases in the middle. The CDR3 runs to 14 residues. Germline values: CDR1 DFQATT, CDR2 SNEGSKA (reference sequence). DNA for the CDR3: TGCAGTGCTAGAGCGGGGTCAGGGACCTACGAGCAGTACTTC. Its protein is CSARAGSGTYEQYF.

This clonotype appeared a few times. The chain is built from TRBV7-2 and TRBJ2-7; maybe TRBD2 (5 bases). Germline V CDR1 and CDR2: SGHTA, FQGNSA. The germline V and J ends were trimmed by 5 bases and 7 bases, with 12 bases remaining between them. CDR3 size: 12 residues. CDR3 coding DNA: TGTGCCAGCAGCCAGAACCGAGGGGAGCAGTACTTC. Translating it yields CASSQNRGEQYF.

V gene TRBV20-1 combines with J gene TRBJ2-7; TRBD2 agrees at 9 bases. Matching the DNA end better, TRBJ2-5 makes the J call doubtful. CDR1 and CDR2 from the germline V gene are DFQATT and SNEGSKA (reference sequence). The CDR3 extends over 14 amino acids. The CDR3 is CSARQGTSRETQYF. For the CDR3, the DNA is TGCAGTGCTCGGCAAGGGACTAGCCGAGAGACCCAGTACTTC.

Details on this clonotype: The junction does not match germline at one end; this may be a read error. The J gene is TRBJ2-1, the V gene TRBV4-1, with TRBD1 as a possible D gene (7 bases). CDR1 MGHRA and CDR2 YSYEKL come from the germline V gene. This CDR3 is 14 amino acids long. This CDR3 is CASQGVGGYNEQFF. CDR3 DNA sequence: TGTGCCAGCCAGGGGGTGGGGGGTTACAATGAGCAGTTCTTC.

Details on this clonotype: At one end the junction does not follow the germline gene, possibly because of a read error. The CDR3 DNA reads as TGTGCTAGCAGCTTAGGTAACAGTTACACAGATACGCAGTATTTT. This encodes CASSLGNSYTDTQYF. The genes are TRBV7-7 and TRBJ2-3; D unclear. Germline V gene sequence: CDR1 SSHAT, CDR2 FNYEAQ (reference sequence). This CDR3 has 15 amino acids. The full variable domain, rest sourced from reference TRBV7-7 and TRBJ2-3, is GAGVSQSPRYKVTKRGQDVTLRCDPISSHATLYWYQQALGQGPEFLTYFNYEAQPDKSGLPSDRFSAERPEGSISTLTIQRTEQRDSAMYRCASSLGNSYTDTQYFGPGTRLTVL.